Listed below are T cell receptor beta chains from one sample, sequenced in a study of blood T cell repertoires in COVID-19. TCRdb's table, derived via immunoSEQ multiplex PCR, lists solely in-frame clones and lacks some. The sample records 250,000 to 300,000 clones, 65% to 90% being singletons. The sample taken for sequencing was peripheral blood. The receptors were sampled from a woman aged 60-75 years with active or convalescent COVID-19. Both conserved end residues are part of each CDR3. The order of the fields is CDR3 length, D gene, clone size, J gene, V gene, CDR3 protein, CDR3 DNA. The D gene is left open where the match is weak. Size values are once, few and many counts, or a class for expanded clones, and some rows have none.

len: 16; d_gene: -; abundance: -; j_gene: TRBJ2-3; v_gene: TRBV9; CDR3aa: CASSVVGLGGTDTQYF; CDR3nt: TGTGCCAGCAGCGTAGTGGGTCTAGGTGGCACAGATACGCAGTATTTT
len: 13; d_gene: TRBD1; abundance: -; j_gene: TRBJ1-1; v_gene: TRBV2; CDR3aa: CASRTGGTTEAFF; CDR3nt: TGTGCCAGCCGGACAGGGGGGACCACTGAAGCTTTCTTT
len: 12; d_gene: TRBD1; abundance: once; j_gene: TRBJ1-1; v_gene: TRBV13; CDR3aa: CASSTDRGEAFF; CDR3nt: TGTGCCAGCAGCACAGACAGGGGGGAAGCTTTCTTT
len: 14; d_gene: -; abundance: few; j_gene: TRBJ1-6; v_gene: TRBV6-4; CDR3aa: CASSAGTFESPLHF; CDR3nt: TGTGCCAGCAGTGCCGGGACATTCGAGTCACCCCTCCACTTT
len: 14; d_gene: TRBD1; abundance: -; j_gene: TRBJ2-3; v_gene: TRBV6-4; CDR3aa: CASSRDRSTDTQYF; CDR3nt: TGTGCCAGCAGCCGGGACAGGAGCACAGATACGCAGTATTTT
len: 16; d_gene: TRBD1; abundance: -; j_gene: TRBJ1-3; v_gene: TRBV6-6; CDR3aa: CASRTYRHGQGAPENF; CDR3nt: TGTGCCAGCAGGACTTACCGACATGGACAGGGGGCCCCCGAGAATTTT
len: 15; d_gene: TRBD1; abundance: -; j_gene: TRBJ2-7; v_gene: TRBV5-6; CDR3aa: CASTYWDRVSYEQYF; CDR3nt: TGTGCCAGCACCTACTGGGACAGGGTCTCCTACGAGCAGTACTTC
len: 12; d_gene: -; abundance: -; j_gene: TRBJ1-2; v_gene: TRBV29-1; CDR3aa: CSVARRGYGYTF; CDR3nt: TGCAGCGTCGCCCGGAGGGGCTATGGCTACACCTTC
len: 15; d_gene: -; abundance: -; j_gene: TRBJ1-2; v_gene: TRBV10-3; CDR3aa: CAISESPRQPYGYTF; CDR3nt: TGTGCCATCAGTGAGTCACCAAGACAACCCTATGGCTACACCTTC
len: 13; d_gene: -; abundance: -; j_gene: TRBJ1-2; v_gene: TRBV10-2; CDR3aa: CASSDGGNYGYTF; CDR3nt: TGCGCCAGCAGTGACGGGGGTAACTATGGCTACACCTTC
len: 14; d_gene: TRBD1; abundance: -; j_gene: TRBJ2-3; v_gene: TRBV7-6; CDR3aa: CASGSGDRGNTQYF; CDR3nt: TGTGCCAGCGGATCGGGGGACAGGGGAAATACGCAGTATTTT
len: 12; d_gene: -; abundance: -; j_gene: TRBJ1-6; v_gene: TRBV12-3/TRBV12-4; CDR3aa: CASSLADSPLHF; CDR3nt: TGTGCCAGCAGTTTAGCCGATTCACCCCTCCACTTT
len: 15; d_gene: -; abundance: -; j_gene: TRBJ2-1; v_gene: TRBV30; CDR3aa: CAWSVMDSSYNEQFF; CDR3nt: TGTGCCTGGAGTGTAATGGACAGTTCCTACAATGAGCAGTTCTTC
len: 12; d_gene: -; abundance: medium-sized; j_gene: TRBJ2-5; v_gene: TRBV30; CDR3aa: CAWSVQGKTQYF; CDR3nt: TGTGCCTGGAGTGTCCAGGGAAAGACCCAGTACTTC
len: 15; d_gene: -; abundance: -; j_gene: TRBJ2-2; v_gene: TRBV5-6; CDR3aa: CASSFTGLNTGELFF; CDR3nt: TGTGCCAGCAGCTTCACTGGACTGAACACCGGGGAGCTGTTTTTT